The subject of this entry is one T cell receptor beta chain. This record comes from a study of cytomegalovirus exposure and HLA in healthy donors. The CDR3 length is 18 residues. The V gene end was trimmed by 5 bases and the J gene end by 2 bases; junction bases not matched to a gene: 10. The germline CDR1 and CDR2 sequences are WNHNN and SYGVQD (reference sequence). With 60 Vbeta and 13 Jbeta primers, the PCR was carried out. The method was immunoSEQ multiplex PCR; TCRdb's version includes in-frame clones alone and lacks a portion of them. Of roughly 140,000 clones in the sample, about 79% were seen once.

Sequencing was performed on PBMCs. The chain employs TRBV10-1 and TRBJ2-1; 12 positions match TRBD2. This sequence was found in a man aged 35-49 years in good health and CMV-seropositive. CDR3 sequence (DNA): TGCGCCAGCAGTCCCTGGCGGCTAGCGGGAGGGCCCTACAATGAGCAGTTCTTC. Translation gives CASSPWRLAGGPYNEQFF.